The rows below give T cell receptor beta chains drawn from one sample of a study of T-cell reconstitution after alpha-beta-depleted transplantation in children. TCRdb processed the PCR reads anew with MiXCR; each CDR3 protein has one entry. The table records roughly 500,000 distinct CDR3 sequences, 15% to 20% of them present only once. This sample comprised PBMCs from the stem cell graft donor, obtained from the stem cell graft. The receptor source for this set is a human donor who donated a stem cell graft to a child with acute lymphoblastic leukemia. The CDR3 runs from the conserved cysteine through the conserved F or W. A D gene is named only where the DNA matches it firmly. Clone size is stated in some rows and not others, as once, few, many or a class when expanded.

j_call clone_size d_call v_call cdr3_nt cdr3_aa
TRBJ1-5 . . TRBV7-9 TGTGCCAGCAGCTTAGAGGGGCGCAGCGATCAGCCCCAGCATTTT CASSLEGRSDQPQHF
TRBJ1-5 few . TRBV6-5 TGTGCCAGCAGTCAGGGAAGCATCCAGCCCCAGCATTTT CASSQGSIQPQHF
TRBJ2-3 few . TRBV5-1 TGCGCCAGCAGCTTGGAAGAGCCACTCACAGATACGCAGTATTTT CASSLEEPLTDTQYF
TRBJ2-1 . . TRBV4-1 TGCGCCAGCAGCCTTCTTAGGGATGAGCAGTTCTTC CASSLLRDEQFF
TRBJ2-1 few . TRBV27 TGTGCCAGCAGTTTATCTCCGGGGCAGCCCCTTTTGGAGCAGTTCTTC CASSLSPGQPLLEQFF
TRBJ2-7 . TRBD2 TRBV5-1 TGCGCCAGCAGCTTTATCAGCGGGAGAAACTCCGGCGAGCAGTACTTC CASSFISGRNSGEQYF
TRBJ2-5 few . TRBV6-5 TGTGCCAGCAGTTACCAAGGGGAGACCCAGTACTTC CASSYQGETQYF
TRBJ2-7 many . TRBV13 TGTGCCAGCAGCTTAGGCCTCGTACAGGGTGGAAGTATCTACGAGCAGTACTTC CASSLGLVQGGSIYEQYF
TRBJ2-5 . TRBD2 TRBV15 TGTGCCACCAGCAGAGGCGGGACTAGAAGCGAGACCCAGTACTTC CATSRGGTRSETQYF
TRBJ2-3 few . TRBV30 TGTGCCTGGAGTCAGGGGACAGATACGCAGTATTTT CAWSQGTDTQYF
TRBJ2-1 few . TRBV7-9 TGTGCCAGCAGCCGGACAGCCCGGGATGAGCAGTTCTTC CASSRTARDEQFF
TRBJ2-3 . . TRBV20-1 TGCAGTGCTAGGGAAGTAATCGGCACAGATACGCAGTATTTT CSAREVIGTDTQYF
TRBJ2-7 . . TRBV29-1 TGCAGCGTCCTACCGGGGGACAACACCTACGAGCAGTACTTC CSVLPGDNTYEQYF
TRBJ1-2 . . TRBV3-1 TGTACCTGCAGCCCCTATACTGCCGGGACCCTTTCGGCTAACTATGGCTACACCTTC CTCSPYTAGTLSANYGYTF
TRBJ2-7 few . TRBV7-9 TGTGCCAGCAGTTTTTTTCTAGGACAGGCGGGGGAGCAGTACTTC CASSFFLGQAGEQYF
TRBJ1-2 . . TRBV9 TGTGCCAGCAGCGCTGACAACTTTAACTATGGCTACACCTTC CASSADNFNYGYTF
TRBJ2-3 many . TRBV5-1 TGCGCCAGCAGCCAGACTAGCACAGATACGCAGTATTTT CASSQTSTDTQYF
TRBJ1-3 few . TRBV9 TGTGCCAGCAGCGCCCCCGATTACACCATATATTTT CASSAPDYTIYF
TRBJ2-7 . . TRBV7-8 TGTGCCAGCAGCTTAGTTCCGGGGCGCAGGGAGCAGTACTTC CASSLVPGRREQYF